One and the same sample provided the 15 T cell receptor beta chains below, sequenced in a study of cytomegalovirus exposure and HLA in healthy donors. Sequenced by immunoSEQ multiplex PCR; TCRdb stores in-frame clones only, minus some. The sample records 330,000 or so clones, about nine tenths being singletons. Material: PBMCs. These receptors all stem from a woman aged 18-29 years in good health and CMV-seronegative.

This sequence joins TRBV6-5 and TRBJ2-5; 14 bases agree with TRBD2. V lost 5 bases, J lost 7 bases, and 6 bases stayed unmatched. Germline lookup yields CDR1 MNHEY and CDR2 SVGAGI. The CDR3 runs to 15 residues. The CDR3 sequence: CASSTGLAGGATQYF. The CDR3 coding sequence is TGTGCCAGCAGTACCGGACTAGCGGGAGGCGCGACCCAGTACTTC.

The count of this clone is one. CDR3 nucleotide sequence: TGCAGCGTCGCTTCGGGCAATGAGCAGTTCTTC. It encodes CSVASGNEQFF. V is TRBV29-1 and J is TRBJ2-1; D uncertain. This CDR3 spans 11 amino acids. V dropped 6 bases and J dropped 6 bases, with 9 bases sitting between them. Germline lookup yields CDR1 SQVTM and CDR2 ANQGSEA.

This clone has a handful of counts. The genes are TRBV7-8 and TRBJ2-2; no clear D. The CDR3 has 15 residues. V was cut by 7 bases and J by 0 bases, with 12 bases left in between. The germline CDR1 and CDR2 sequences are SGHVS and FQNEAQ. CDR3 in amino acids: CASTHMAANTGELFF. CDR3 nucleotides: TGTGCCAGCACCCACATGGCGGCGAACACCGGGGAGCTGTTTTTT.

This CDR3 is CASSRGKAGSQETQYF. DNA for the CDR3: TGCGCCAGCAGTCGTGGCAAAGCGGGAAGCCAAGAGACCCAGTACTTC. The genes are TRBV23-1 and TRBJ2-5; TRBD2 aligns across 7 bases. TRBV23-1 is an ORF for which the function is uncertain. The V segment lost 4 bases and the J segment 1 base; nucleotides outside the gene matches: 9. The CDR3 contains 16 residues.

CDR3 amino acids: CASSAASSGSEQYF. CDR3 bases: TGTGCCAGCTCTGCCGCCTCTAGCGGGAGCGAGCAGTACTTC. The chain couples TRBV18 to TRBJ2-7; 10 bases match TRBD2. After removal of 6 bases from V and 6 bases from J, the junction contained 8 bases not matched to a gene. Germline CDR1 KGHSH, CDR2 LQKENI. This CDR3 contains 14 residues.

The chain joins TRBV11-1 to TRBJ2-1, with 12 bases that match TRBD2. Trimming removed 4 bases from V and 5 bases from J; junction bases left unmatched: 6. CDR3 length: 16 amino acids. From germline, CDR1 is SGHAT and CDR2 FQDESV (reference sequence). The CDR3 protein is CASSWRTSGTHNEQFF. CDR3 in DNA: TGTGCCAGCAGCTGGCGGACTAGCGGGACCCACAATGAGCAGTTCTTC.

The chain links TRBV4-2 to TRBJ1-1; 8 bases are shared with TRBD1. The V gene end was trimmed by 0 bases and the J gene end by 1 base; junction bases not matched to a gene: 7. This CDR3 is 17 amino acids long. Germline-derived CDR1 and CDR2 are LGHNA and YNFKEQ. This CDR3 is CASSQEPRTGRNTEAFF. CDR3 sequence (DNA): TGTGCCAGCAGCCAAGAGCCCCGGACAGGGAGGAACACTGAAGCTTTCTTT.

The chain uses TRBV15 and TRBJ2-7; the D gene is possibly TRBD2 (5 bases). In germline, CDR1 is LNHNV, CDR2 YYDKDF (reference sequence). Trimming removed 0 bases at V and 2 bases at J, with 11 bases between. The CDR3 covers 15 residues. The CDR3 coding sequence is TGTGCCACCAGCAGAGAAACGGGAAGTACCTACGAGCAGTACTTC. It specifies CATSRETGSTYEQYF.

The rearrangement uses TRBV7-6 and TRBJ2-7; TRBD2 matches 10 bases. CDR3 size: 16 residues. Trimming took 2 bases from V and 0 from J; bases not matched to a gene: 4. Germline V CDR1 and CDR2: SGHVS, FNYEAQ. The CDR3: CASSLQASGSSYEQYF. The CDR3 DNA reads TGTGCCAGCAGCTTACAGGCTAGCGGGAGCTCCTACGAGCAGTACTTC.

The chain employs TRBV15 and TRBJ2-7; weak D call: TRBD2 (7 bases). Looked up from germline, CDR1 is LNHNV and CDR2 is YYDKDF (reference sequence). Trimming pared 1 base from V and 0 bases from J, leaving 13 bases between. The CDR3 contains 16 residues. CDR3 amino acids: CATSRGGGGSSYEQYF. The DNA of the CDR3 is TGTGCCACCAGCAGAGGGGGGGGCGGGAGCTCCTACGAGCAGTACTTC. Combining the CDR3 with reference TRBV15 and TRBJ2-7 gives the whole variable domain DAMVIQNPRYQVTQFGKPVTLSCSQTLNHNVMYWYQQKSSQAPKLLFHYYDKDFNNEADTPDNFQSRRPNTSFCFLDIRSPGLGDTAMYLCATSRGGGGSSYEQYFGPGTRLTVT.

Concerning this clone itself: The junction and the germline gene differ at one end; a read error may be behind it. The chain links TRBV7-7 to TRBJ1-5; 8 bases fit TRBD1. Germline CDR1 and CDR2: SSHAT and FNYEAQ (reference sequence). This CDR3 region has 14 residues. DNA for the CDR3: TGTGCTAGCAGCAAGGGACAGGCCTATCAGCCCCAGCATTTT. This encodes CASSKGQAYQPQHF.

V gene TRBV27 combines with J gene TRBJ1-1, with TRBD1 as a possible D gene (5 bases). The CDR3 runs 15 residues. Trimming pared 5 bases from V and 4 bases from J, leaving 17 bases between. Germline assignment: CDR1 MNHEY and CDR2 SMNVEV (reference sequence). The chain's CDR3 is CASSLMADSGTEAFF. DNA for the CDR3: TGTGCCAGCAGTCTGATGGCCGACAGTGGCACTGAAGCTTTCTTT.

V is TRBV29-1 and J is TRBJ2-1; 7 nucleotides match TRBD1. This CDR3 is 12 amino acids long. The ends lost 5 bases at V and 6 bases at J; junction bases unmatched: 4. CDR1 is SQVTM, CDR2 ANQGSEA, per germline. The CDR3 region has the DNA TGCAGCGTTTCCCCAGGGGGCAATGAGCAGTTCTTC. Protein: CSVSPGGNEQFF.

The chain employs TRBV5-6 and TRBJ1-4, with TRBD1 as a possible D gene (5 bases). The CDR3 spans 14 residues. Looked up from germline, CDR1 is SGHDT and CDR2 is YYEEEE. V dropped 4 bases and J dropped 4 bases, with 11 bases sitting between them. The CDR3 DNA reads as TGTGCCAGCAGCCCCGAACAGGATAATGAAAAACTGTTTTTT. This encodes CASSPEQDNEKLFF.

The chain links TRBV12-2 to TRBJ1-2; the table calls TRBD1, which could not be checked here. TRBV12-2 is annotated as a pseudogene. The CDR3 covers 13 residues. The CDR3 DNA follows: TGTGCAAGTCGCCCCCGGACAGGGGACGGCTACACCTTC. Its protein product is CASRPRTGDGYTF.